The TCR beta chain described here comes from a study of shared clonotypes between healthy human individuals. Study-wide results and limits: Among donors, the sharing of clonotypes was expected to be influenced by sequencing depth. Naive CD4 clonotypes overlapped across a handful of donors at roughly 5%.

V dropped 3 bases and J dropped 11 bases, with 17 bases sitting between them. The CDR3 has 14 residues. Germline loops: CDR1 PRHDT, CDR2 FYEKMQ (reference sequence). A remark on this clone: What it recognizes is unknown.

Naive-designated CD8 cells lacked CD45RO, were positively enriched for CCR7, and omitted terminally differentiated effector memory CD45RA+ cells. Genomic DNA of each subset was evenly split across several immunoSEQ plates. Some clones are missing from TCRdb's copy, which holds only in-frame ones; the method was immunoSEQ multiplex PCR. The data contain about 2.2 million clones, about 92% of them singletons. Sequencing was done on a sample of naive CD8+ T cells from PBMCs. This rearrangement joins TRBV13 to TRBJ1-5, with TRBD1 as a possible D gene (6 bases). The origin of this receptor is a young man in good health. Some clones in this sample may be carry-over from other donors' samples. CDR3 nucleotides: TGTGCCAGCAGCTTCGGGACATATCCAGCGGCCCAGCATTTT. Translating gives CASSFGTYPAAQHF.